The 30 T cell receptor beta chains below come from one sample, sequenced in a study of STAT5B mutations in CD4+ large granular lymphocyte leukemia. Clones were read by immunoSEQ multiplex PCR, and TCRdb kept only the in-frame ones, dropping some. Of 20,000 to 25,000 clones listed, around 80% are singletons. The specimen sequenced was CD4+ T cells from blood buffy coats. The receptors come from a human donor in good health.

In the case of this clone: Distinct nucleotide sequences in the sample also encode this CDR3. This chain links TRBV18 with TRBJ1-5; 8 bases line up with TRBD1. CDR1 KGHSH and CDR2 LQKENI come from the germline V gene. CDR3 size: 15 residues. V gave up 6 bases and J gave up 4 bases; unmatched junction bases: 8. The CDR3 loop reads CASSPDRGGNQPQHF. Written as DNA, the CDR3 is TGTGCCAGCTCTCCTGACAGGGGTGGGAATCAGCCCCAGCATTTT.

The chain carries TRBV6-6 and TRBJ1-2, with no clear D. In germline, CDR1 is MNHNY, CDR2 SVGAGI (reference sequence). V lost 2 bases, J lost 0 bases, and 4 bases lay in between. The CDR3 sequence is 13 residues long. The CDR3 DNA is TGTGCCAGCAGTTACGTAGCTAACTATGGCTACACCTTC. As protein: CASSYVANYGYTF.

In this sample, this clone is medium-sized. The chain has TRBV5-1 and TRBJ1-5; TRBD1 matches 9 bases. The CDR3 has 15 residues. Germline CDR1 and CDR2: SGHRS and YFSETQ. J was trimmed by 7 bases and V by 0 bases; bases with no gene match: 5. This CDR3 is CASSLGDREDQPQHF. The CDR3 nucleotides are TGCGCCAGCAGCTTGGGGGACAGGGAAGACCAGCCCCAGCATTTT.

The table lists this clone with a count of one. The chain employs TRBV11-3 and TRBJ2-3; 12 nucleotides match TRBD2. The germline V gene encodes CDR1 SGHNT and CDR2 YENEEA. J gave up 8 bases and V 1 base, and 4 bases lay outside the gene matches. The CDR3 contains 15 residues. The chain's CDR3 is CASSLASGGAGTQYF. CDR3 bases: TGTGCCAGCAGCTTAGCTAGCGGGGGGGCAGGTACGCAGTATTTT.

The gene calls are TRBV6-5 and TRBJ2-3; TRBD1 matches at 11 bases. CDR3 length equals 15 residues. V dropped 6 bases and J dropped 4; count of bases not matched to a gene: 6. Germline CDR1 MNHEY, CDR2 SVGAGI. The CDR3 region has the DNA TGTGCCAGCAGCCCCCCGGACAGGGGGCCAGATACGCAGTATTTT. Amino acid sequence: CASSPPDRGPDTQYF.

The J gene is TRBJ1-4, the V gene TRBV5-1; 9 positions match TRBD1. The CDR3 runs 17 residues. V gave up 2 bases and J gave up 3 bases; unmatched junction bases: 8. Germline CDR1 is SGHRS and CDR2 is YFSETQ. CDR3 loop: CASSLDRGGSANEKLFF. The CDR3 region has the DNA TGCGCCAGCAGCTTAGACAGGGGGGGTTCTGCTAATGAAAAACTGTTTTTT. The variable domain in full, with the rest retrieved from reference TRBV5-1 and TRBJ1-4, is KAGVTQTPRYLIKTRGQQVTLSCSPISGHRSVSWYQQTPGQGLQFLFEYFSETQRNKGNFPGRFSGRQFSNSRSEMNVSTLELGDSALYLCASSLDRGGSANEKLFFGSGTQLSVL.

The genes are TRBV5-5 and TRBJ1-4; possibly TRBD1 for D (6 bases). CDR1 is SGHKS, CDR2 YYEKEE, per germline (reference sequence). This CDR3 is 16 amino acids long. V dropped 5 bases and J dropped 3 bases, with 17 bases sitting between them. The CDR3 here is CASRLTTGTANEKLFF. DNA for the CDR3: TGTGCCAGCAGATTAACTACAGGGACCGCTAATGAAAAACTGTTTTTT.

This clone was recorded once. The rearrangement links TRBV5-4 to TRBJ2-2, with D possibly matching TRBD1 (5 bases). V was shortened by 0 bases and J by 1 base, with 10 bases between the two germline ends. Germline V gene data show CDR1 as SGHNT and CDR2 as YYREEE (reference sequence). The CDR3 runs 16 residues. CDR3 bases: TGTGCCAGCAGCTTGGAAAGGACATTGAACACCGGGGAGCTGTTTTTT. This translates into CASSLERTLNTGELFF.

This clone was detected once. The chain carries TRBV7-3 and TRBJ2-5; 7 bases are a match to TRBD1. This CDR3 region has 15 residues. Unmatched junction bases numbered 9, after V lost 6 bases and J lost 2 bases. Germline values: CDR1 SGHTA, CDR2 FQGTGA. CDR3 residues: CASSRAGGLQETQYF. CDR3 DNA sequence: TGTGCCAGCAGTAGAGCAGGGGGTCTGCAAGAGACCCAGTACTTC.

The chain is built from TRBV10-3 and TRBJ2-3; TRBD2 matches at 8 bases. CDR1 is ENHRY and CDR2 is SYGVKD in the germline V gene. The CDR3 extends over 15 amino acids. V was clipped by 2 bases and J by 5 bases; unmatched bases: 6. Written as DNA, the CDR3 is TGTGCCATCAGTGAGAAGGGACTAGTAGTAGATACGCAGTATTTT. Translation gives CAISEKGLVVDTQYF.

CDR3 in DNA: TGTGCCAGCAGTCCATACTGGACAGATACGCAGTATTTT. Residues: CASSPYWTDTQYF. The V call is TRBV27, the J call TRBJ2-3; D gene ambiguous. With 5 bases removed from V and 3 bases from J, the gap between germline ends came to 9 bases. The CDR3 is 13 residues long. Germline V CDR1 and CDR2: MNHEY, SMNVEV (reference sequence).

This chain connects TRBV28 to TRBJ1-6; 8 positions agree with TRBD1. Germline CDR1 reads MDHEN; CDR2 reads SYDVKM. The CDR3 is 17 amino acids. J gave up 6 bases and V 5 bases, and 12 bases lay outside the gene matches. The CDR3 protein is CASSRSFVGQVNSPLHF. CDR3 in DNA: TGTGCCAGCAGTCGCAGTTTCGTGGGACAGGTTAATTCACCCCTCCACTTT.

The J gene is TRBJ1-6, the V gene TRBV4-2, with TRBD1 matching over 9 bases. The CDR3 sequence is 15 residues long. V lost 1 base to trimming and J lost 10 bases; unmatched junction nucleotides: 5. Germline loops: CDR1 LGHNA, CDR2 YNFKEQ. This chain's CDR3 is CASSQGRDRVSPLHF. The CDR3 DNA reads TGTGCCAGCAGCCAAGGGCGGGACAGGGTCTCACCCCTCCACTTT.

Only a few counts were recorded for this clone. The J gene is TRBJ1-4, the V gene TRBV7-2; D gene uncertain. The germline gives CDR1 SGHTA, CDR2 FQGNSA. There are 14 residues in the CDR3. Between the trimmed V and J ends, which lost 5 bases and 6 bases, there was a span of 13 bases. The CDR3: CASSPTRRDEKLFF. For the CDR3, the DNA is TGTGCCAGCAGCCCGACTAGGAGAGATGAAAAACTGTTTTTT.

CDR3 residues: CASSLAGGASGVDEQYF. The CDR3 region has the DNA TGCGCCAGCAGCTTGGCCGGAGGGGCTAGCGGGGTGGACGAGCAGTACTTC. The chain couples TRBV5-1 to TRBJ2-7; 9 bases align to TRBD2. Germline CDR1 reads SGHRS; CDR2 reads YFSETQ. V gave up 0 bases and J gave up 5 bases; unmatched junction bases: 12. The CDR3 extends over 17 amino acids. Together with reference TRBV5-1 and TRBJ2-7, the CDR3 gives the full variable domain: KAGVTQTPRYLIKTRGQQVTLSCSPISGHRSVSWYQQTPGQGLQFLFEYFSETQRNKGNFPGRFSGRQFSNSRSEMNVSTLELGDSALYLCASSLAGGASGVDEQYFGPGTRLTVT.

The chain uses TRBV6-5 and TRBJ1-4; D perhaps matches TRBD1 (5 bases). From germline, CDR1 is MNHEY and CDR2 SVGAGI. The V end lost 5 bases, the J end lost 8 bases, and 18 bases lay between the germline ends. The CDR3 contains 15 residues. The CDR3 spells CASSPGGIVQEKLFF. The CDR3 DNA is TGTGCCAGCAGTCCCGGGGGGATCGTTCAGGAAAAACTGTTTTTT.

The V gene is TRBV5-5, the J gene TRBJ2-3; no definite D call. Germline loops: CDR1 SGHKS, CDR2 YYEKEE (reference sequence). CDR3 length: 14 amino acids. The V end lost 0 bases, the J end lost 2 bases, and 7 bases lay between the germline ends. The CDR3 reads CASSLVGYTDTQYF. CDR3 DNA sequence: TGTGCCAGCAGCTTGGTCGGGTACACAGATACGCAGTATTTT.

The J gene is TRBJ2-1, the V gene TRBV4-2; the match to TRBD1 covers 7 bases. The CDR3 covers 15 residues. CDR1 and CDR2 (germline): LGHNA, YNFKEQ. The ends lost 1 base at V and 10 bases at J; junction bases unmatched: 10. CDR3 in DNA: TGTGCCAGCAGCCAAGTAACCGGGACAGAGTGGGAGCAGTTCTTC. Amino acids: CASSQVTGTEWEQFF.

This clone appeared a single time. The V and J genes are TRBV5-8 and TRBJ2-5; 7 nucleotides match TRBD2. J was trimmed by 5 bases and V by 6 bases; bases with no gene match: 16. The germline V gene encodes CDR1 SGHTS and CDR2 YDEGEE. There are 16 residues in the CDR3. The CDR3 sequence: CASTNGLLGGIETQYF. As DNA, the CDR3 is TGTGCCAGCACCAATGGACTTCTCGGGGGGATCGAGACCCAGTACTTC.

The V call is TRBV7-9, the J call TRBJ1-6; no clear D. Looked up from germline, CDR1 is SEHNR and CDR2 is FQNEAQ (reference sequence). This CDR3 region has 14 residues. Trimming took off 3 bases at V and 4 bases at J, with 7 bases between the two ends. The CDR3 DNA sequence: TGTGCCAGCAGCTTGGAGCAGTATAATTCACCCCTCCACTTT. Translating it yields CASSLEQYNSPLHF.

This clone was counted a few times. The rearrangement joins TRBV18 to TRBJ1-1; D call uncertain. Trimming took off 5 bases at V and 1 base at J, with 5 bases between the two ends. In germline, CDR1 is KGHSH, CDR2 LQKENI. The CDR3 sequence is 12 residues long. The CDR3 DNA reads TGTGCCAGCTCATCGGGGAACACTGAAGCTTTCTTT. This codes for CASSSGNTEAFF. Variable domain in full (rest from reference TRBV18 and TRBJ1-1): NAGVMQNPRHLVRRRGQEARLRCSPMKGHSHVYWYRQLPEEGLKFMVYLQKENIIDESGMPKERFSAEFPKEGPSILRIQQVVRGDSAAYFCASSSGNTEAFFGQGTRLTVV.

This chain connects TRBV5-5 to TRBJ2-3; 7 bases are shared with TRBD1. The CDR3 is 16 amino acids. Germline lookup yields CDR1 SGHKS and CDR2 YYEKEE (reference sequence). V was clipped by 1 base and J by 2 bases; unmatched bases: 7. The CDR3: CASSLLPTGFTDTQYF. The CDR3 nucleotides are TGTGCCAGCAGCTTGCTCCCGACAGGGTTCACAGATACGCAGTATTTT.

This clone was observed a handful of times. The genes are TRBV7-9 and TRBJ2-6; D unclear. V was trimmed by 1 base and J by 4 bases, leaving 14 bases between them. This CDR3 spans 17 amino acids. Germline lookup yields CDR1 SEHNR and CDR2 FQNEAQ (reference sequence). CDR3 bases: TGTGCCAGCAGCTTAGAGGCACGATCCTCGGGGGCCAACGTCCTGACTTTC. This translates into CASSLEARSSGANVLTF.

J is TRBJ2-5 and V is TRBV4-3; 8 nucleotides align to TRBD1. The J call may be in error: the DNA end matches TRBJ2-7 better. The CDR3 covers 15 residues. Germline CDR1 reads LGHNA; CDR2 reads YSLEER. The CDR3 nucleotides read TGCGCCAGCAGCCAAGAAACAGGGGGGTCCTACGAGCAGTACTTC. Translated: CASSQETGGSYEQYF.

This clone has only one observation. The chain links TRBV5-4 to TRBJ1-4, with D hard to call. Deletions cut 4 bases from V and 7 bases from J, with 20 bases between. This CDR3 spans 16 amino acids. Germline V gene sequence: CDR1 SGHNT, CDR2 YYREEE (reference sequence). CDR3 DNA: TGTGCCAGCAGCCCCCAGCCCAGCTCCATGGGTGAAAAACTGTTTTTT. Translated, it gives CASSPQPSSMGEKLFF.

For the CDR3, the DNA is TGCGCCAGCAGTGAGAGTCGGCAGGGGAGCGCAGATACGCAGTATTTT. It yields the protein CASSESRQGSADTQYF. The rearrangement uses TRBV10-1 and TRBJ2-3; TRBD1 might be the D (6 bases). From germline, CDR1 is WNHNN and CDR2 SYGVQD (reference sequence). V lost 2 bases to trimming and J lost 4 bases, with 16 bases between them. The CDR3 runs to 16 residues.

The chain links TRBV7-6 to TRBJ2-3; tentatively, D is TRBD1 or TRBD2 (5 bases each). This CDR3 is built from 14 residues. Germline V gene data show CDR1 as SGHVS and CDR2 as FNYEAQ. The ends were cut back, 5 bases at V and 4 bases at J, with 13 bases in the middle. The CDR3 nucleotides read TGTGCCAGCAGCCCAGGGAGCTTGGCAGATACGCAGTATTTT. As protein: CASSPGSLADTQYF.

The chain carries TRBV27 and TRBJ1-1; 9 bases map to TRBD1. Trimming at V came to 7 bases and at J to 4 bases, leaving 10 bases not matched to a gene. The CDR3 has 15 residues. Germline V gene sequence: CDR1 MNHEY, CDR2 SMNVEV (reference sequence). CDR3 amino acids: CASMGTGLGTTEAFF. Written as DNA, the CDR3 is TGTGCCAGCATGGGGACAGGGTTGGGCACCACTGAAGCTTTCTTT.

V usage is TRBV28 and J usage is TRBJ1-2, with TRBD1 matching 7 bases. Germline V CDR1 and CDR2: MDHEN, SYDVKM. The CDR3 has 13 amino acids. V shed 5 bases and J 4 bases; nucleotides not matched to a gene: 4. The CDR3 DNA reads TGTGCCAGCAGTGACAGGGTTGTCTATGGCTACACCTTC. This encodes CASSDRVVYGYTF.

The chain employs TRBV19 and TRBJ1-6; D call uncertain. The CDR3 contains 15 residues. Trimming cost V 5 bases and J 5 bases, with 13 bases left between them. From germline, CDR1 is LNHDA and CDR2 SQIVND (reference sequence). The CDR3 protein is CASSGSTRDNSPLHF. DNA for the CDR3: TGTGCCAGTAGTGGTTCGACAAGAGATAATTCACCCCTCCACTTT.